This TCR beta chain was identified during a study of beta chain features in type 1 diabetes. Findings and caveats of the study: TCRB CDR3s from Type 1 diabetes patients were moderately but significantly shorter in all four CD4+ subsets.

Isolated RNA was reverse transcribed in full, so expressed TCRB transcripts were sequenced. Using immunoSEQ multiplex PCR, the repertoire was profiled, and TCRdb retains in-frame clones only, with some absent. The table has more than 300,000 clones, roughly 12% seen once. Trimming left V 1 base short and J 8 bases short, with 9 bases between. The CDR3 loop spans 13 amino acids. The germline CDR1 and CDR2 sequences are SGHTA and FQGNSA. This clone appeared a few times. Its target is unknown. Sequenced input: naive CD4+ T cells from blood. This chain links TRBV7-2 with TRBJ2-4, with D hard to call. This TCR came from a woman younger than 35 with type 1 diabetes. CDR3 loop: CASSLVWRDIQYF. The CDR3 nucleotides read TGTGCCAGCAGCTTAGTGTGGAGAGACATTCAGTACTTC. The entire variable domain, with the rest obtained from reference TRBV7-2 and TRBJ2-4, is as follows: GAGVSQSPSNKVTEKGKDVELRCDPISGHTALYWYRQSLGQGLEFLIYFQGNSAPDKSGLPSDRFSAERTGGSVSTLTIQRTQQEDSAVYLCASSLVWRDIQYFGAGTRLSVL.